These T cell receptor beta chains were read from a single sample in a study of cytomegalovirus exposure and HLA in healthy donors. Some clones are missing from TCRdb's copy, which holds only in-frame ones; the method was immunoSEQ multiplex PCR. The repertoire has some 150,000 clones, around 80% of them found once; the top ten carry roughly 4.7%. Sequenced material: PBMCs. Source of these receptors: a woman in her fifties or sixties in good health and CMV-seropositive. Each CDR3 is given with its conserved first and last residue. D genes are given only for firm matches.

v_gene,d_gene,CDR3aa
TRBV30,.,CAWSVLGANTEAFF
TRBV7-9,TRBD2,CASSPTSGGLDTQYF
TRBV7-5,.,CVRRLPRRVSTEAFF
TRBV30,TRBD2,CASGGGPNTGELFF
TRBV6-5,.,CASSYSTSWLINEQFF
TRBV9,TRBD1,CASSQHRGTHGYTF
TRBV16,TRBD1,CASSHSGTGINYGYTF
TRBV6-5,TRBD1,CASSHRGRNQPQHF
TRBV18,TRBD1,CASSPIGQGVTDTQYF
TRBV2,.,CASSEAEILPSKNANISPLHF
TRBV6-4,TRBD1,CASRDRGLSGNTIYF
TRBV30,TRBD1,CAWATGGGRVGAKLFF
TRBV2,.,CASIGGGVGKLFF
TRBV7-2,.,CASKPGGTEAFF
TRBV30,.,CAWSHGQPLSNQPQHF
TRBV6-1,TRBD2,CASSVELAGVETQYF
TRBV7-2,.,CASSLERGGQKTQYF
TRBV28,TRBD1,CASRTPTGGTEAFF